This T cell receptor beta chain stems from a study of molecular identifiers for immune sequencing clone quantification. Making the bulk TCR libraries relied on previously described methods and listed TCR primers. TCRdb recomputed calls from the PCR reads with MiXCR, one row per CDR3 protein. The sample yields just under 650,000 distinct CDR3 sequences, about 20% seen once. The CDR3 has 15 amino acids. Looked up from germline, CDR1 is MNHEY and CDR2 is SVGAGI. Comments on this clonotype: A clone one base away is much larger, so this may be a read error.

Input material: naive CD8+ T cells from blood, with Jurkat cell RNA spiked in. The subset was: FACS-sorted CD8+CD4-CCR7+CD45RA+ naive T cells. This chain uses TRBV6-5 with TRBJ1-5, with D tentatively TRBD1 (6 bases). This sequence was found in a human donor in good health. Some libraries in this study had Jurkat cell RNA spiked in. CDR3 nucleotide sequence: TGTGCCGGCAGTCCCCAGGATGGGGGCACCCAGCCCCAGCATTTT. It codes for CAGSPQDGGTQPQHF.